One sample yielded the 12 T cell receptor beta chains listed below, sequenced in a study of blood T cell repertoires in COVID-19. The method was immunoSEQ multiplex PCR; TCRdb's version includes in-frame clones alone and lacks a portion of them. The sample has about 180,000 clones, around nine tenths seen once. Material for sequencing was peripheral blood. These receptor sequences come from a woman in her 70s with COVID-19, enrolled during active disease.

The rearrangement uses TRBV14 and TRBJ2-7; 10 bases fit TRBD2. The CDR3 length is 16 residues. Germline CDR1 and CDR2: SGHDN and FVKESK. V was pared by 1 base and J by 1 base, with 4 bases of the junction left unmatched. This chain's CDR3 is CASSQVMTSGSYEQYF. The DNA of the CDR3 is TGTGCCAGCAGCCAAGTGATGACTAGCGGGTCCTACGAGCAGTACTTC. The full variable domain, with the rest looked up from reference TRBV14 and TRBJ2-7, is EAGVTQFPSHSVIEKGQTVTLRCDPISGHDNLYWYRRVMGKEIKFLLHFVKESKQDESGMPNNRFLAERTGGTYSTLKVQPAELEDSGVYFCASSQVMTSGSYEQYFGPGTRLTVT.

The genes are TRBV4-1 and TRBJ1-1; no reliable D call. Germline V CDR1 and CDR2: MGHRA, YSYEKL. The V gene lost 4 bases and the J gene lost 3 bases, with 15 bases spanning the gap. This CDR3 is 15 amino acids long. The chain's CDR3 is CASSPVGGPYTEAFF. In DNA, the CDR3 is TGCGCCAGCAGCCCAGTGGGAGGGCCATACACTGAAGCTTTCTTT.

The gene calls are TRBV6-2 or TRBV6-3 and TRBJ2-7; D might be TRBD2 (6 bases). CDR1 and CDR2 (germline): MNHEY, SVGEGT. The germline V and J ends were trimmed by 5 bases and 2 bases, with 10 bases remaining between them. This CDR3 contains 13 residues. This CDR3 reads CASSTGTPYEQYF. CDR3 nucleotides: TGTGCCAGCAGTACTGGGACTCCCTACGAGCAGTACTTC.

This chain joins TRBV4-1 and TRBJ1-1, with 9 nucleotides matching TRBD1. Germline CDR1 reads MGHRA; CDR2 reads YSYEKL. The CDR3 has 14 residues. Trimming cost V 4 bases and J 3 bases; bases outside gene matches: 3. The CDR3 DNA reads as TGCGCCAGCAGCCGGACAGGGGATGACACTGAAGCTTTCTTT. It is translated as CASSRTGDDTEAFF.

The chain links TRBV5-1 to TRBJ1-6; the D is unclear. V lost 3 bases, J lost 8 bases, and 18 bases lay in between. The CDR3 runs to 16 residues. Germline-derived CDR1 and CDR2 are SGHRS and YFSETQ. This chain's CDR3 is CASSSDVTSSYSPLHF. In DNA, the CDR3 is TGCGCCAGCAGCTCCGATGTGACAAGTTCCTATTCACCCCTCCACTTT.

This chain links TRBV29-1 with TRBJ1-1, with TRBD1 identical over 7 bases. CDR3 length: 13 amino acids. CDR1 and CDR2 from the germline V gene are SQVTM and ANQGSEA. With 7 bases clipped from V and 2 bases from J, the junction kept 7 bases outside the gene matches. CDR3 sequence reads: CSGGNRGNTEAFF. CDR3 bases: TGCAGCGGGGGAAACAGGGGAAACACTGAAGCTTTCTTT.

This chain connects TRBV6-2 or TRBV6-3 to TRBJ2-1; TRBD2 aligns across 8 bases. The junction had 11 bases not matched to a gene; V was cut back by 0 bases and J by 4 bases. Germline assignment: CDR1 MNHEY and CDR2 SVGEGT. The CDR3 runs to 18 residues. The CDR3 DNA reads TGTGCCAGCAGTTACTCGAGCCGAGGGGCGGGAGGTTACAATGAGCAGTTCTTC. Translating gives CASSYSSRGAGGYNEQFF.

This clone was picked up one time. V is TRBV13 and J is TRBJ2-7; D uncertain. CDR1 PRHDT and CDR2 FYEKMQ come from the germline V gene (reference sequence). The CDR3 is 9 residues long. Trimming removed 7 bases from V and 12 bases from J, with 10 bases in between. The CDR3 DNA sequence: TGTGCCAGCATCGGAAAGCGGTACTTC. Translation: CASIGKRYF.

This chain connects TRBV6-5 to TRBJ1-2; D is perhaps TRBD1 (6 bases). The CDR3 contains 13 residues. V lost 5 bases and J 2 bases, leaving 9 bases between the germline ends. Germline V gene data show CDR1 as MNHEY and CDR2 as SVGAGI. CDR3 amino acids: CASSRQENYGYTF. In nucleotides, the CDR3 is TGTGCCAGCAGTCGACAGGAGAACTATGGCTACACCTTC.

The CDR3 DNA follows: TGTGCCAGTAGTACGACCAGGACAGCTGGCTACACCTTC. This gives the protein CASSTTRTAGYTF. J is TRBJ1-2 and V is TRBV19; D is perhaps TRBD1 (6 bases). The V gene lost 4 bases and the J gene lost 7 bases, with 13 bases spanning the gap. From germline, CDR1 is LNHDA and CDR2 SQIVND (reference sequence). This CDR3 has 13 residues.

V and J are TRBV10-3 and TRBJ1-1; a weak D match, TRBD1 (6 bases). Germline CDR1 reads ENHRY; CDR2 reads SYGVKD. The CDR3 loop spans 13 amino acids. The ends were cut back, 7 bases at V and 1 base at J, with 10 bases in the middle. CDR3 coding DNA: TGTGCCATCATGGGACACGCGAACACTGAAGCTTTCTTT. Its protein is CAIMGHANTEAFF.

This clone was observed once. The chain employs TRBV6-5 and TRBJ2-7; 8 positions agree with TRBD2. Germline trimming cut 0 bases from V and 6 bases from J; bases unmatched to any gene: 7. The V gene's germline CDR1 is MNHEY and CDR2 SVGAGI. The CDR3 consists of 15 residues. The CDR3 bases are TGTGCCAGCAGTTACTCCACTGGCGGGAGGTCCGAGCAGTACTTC. Encoded protein: CASSYSTGGRSEQYF.